This is a list of T cell receptor beta chains from one sample in a study of post-analysis software for immune sequencing data. TCRdb reprocessed the PCR reads via MiXCR and lists one record per CDR3 protein. Among fewer than 850,000 distinct CDR3 sequences listed, roughly 29% were seen once. The sample was blood. These receptors all come from a girl between 10 and 17 years old with multiple sclerosis. Both conserved end residues are part of each CDR3. A D gene is named only where the DNA matches it firmly. Rows give clone size only sometimes, using once, few, many, or a class for an expanded clone.

TRBD2 | TRBJ2-1 | TRBV5-6 | few | TGTGCCAGCAGCTTGGGGGGCGGGAGTTTCAGAAATGAGCAGTTCTTC | CASSLGGGSFRNEQFF
NA | TRBJ2-7 | TRBV3-1 | few | TGTGCCAGCAGCGGCGGGGGCCGAGAGCAGTACTTC | CASSGGGREQYF
NA | TRBJ2-1 | TRBV6-6 | NA | TGTGCCAGCAGCCCATATCGCCCCGCCGAGCAGTTCTTC | CASSPYRPAEQFF
TRBD2 | TRBJ2-5 | TRBV7-2 | NA | TGTGCCAGCAGCTACGGACTAGCGGGAGAGACCCAGTACTTC | CASSYGLAGETQYF
TRBD1 | TRBJ2-7 | TRBV25-1 | NA | TGTGCCAGCAGTGGGTCAGGACAGGCCTTTAGCTCCTACGAGCAGTACTTC | CASSGSGQAFSSYEQYF
TRBD2 | TRBJ2-3 | TRBV5-1 | NA | TGCGCCAGCAGCCCCTTTACTAGCGTGCCTAGCACAGATACGCAGTATTTT | CASSPFTSVPSTDTQYF
NA | TRBJ2-1 | TRBV7-9 | NA | TGTACCAGCAGCCTTAACAGGGAGAAGAGGGAGACCCAGTTCTTC | CTSSLNREKRETQFF
NA | TRBJ2-4 | TRBV27 | NA | TGTGCCGCCCAGGGGGGTCGGGACATTCAGTACTTC | CAAQGGRDIQYF
TRBD1 | TRBJ1-2 | TRBV20-1 | few | TGCAGTGCTAGTAAGAAAACAGGGGGTATCTATGGCTACACCTTC | CSASKKTGGIYGYTF
TRBD2 | TRBJ2-2 | TRBV7-9 | NA | TGTGCCAGCAGCTCCTCCGGGACTAGCGTCGGGGAGCTGTTTTTT | CASSSSGTSVGELFF
TRBD1 | TRBJ2-1 | TRBV5-1 | few | TGCGCCAGCACCTGGGGACAGCCTCCCTACAATGAGCAGTTCTTC | CASTWGQPPYNEQFF
NA | TRBJ1-5 | TRBV20-1 | few | TGCAGTGCTAGCGAGGGGGAGGGCAATCAGCCCCAGCATTTT | CSASEGEGNQPQHF
NA | TRBJ1-5 | TRBV5-1 | NA | TGCGCCAGCATCCTGTGGGGCAGGGGCTATCGTGGCAATCAGCCCCAGCATTTT | CASILWGRGYRGNQPQHF
NA | TRBJ2-7 | TRBV10-3 | few | TGTGCCATCAGTGAGTCAGAGAACGAGCAGTACTTC | CAISESENEQYF
NA | TRBJ2-3 | TRBV27 | NA | TGTGCCAGCAGTCTTAGACAGAGTCCAGATACGCAGTATTTT | CASSLRQSPDTQYF
NA | TRBJ2-1 | TRBV4-2 | few | TGTGCCAGCAGCCAAGAACGAGGGGCCCCCTACAATGAGCAGTTCTTC | CASSQERGAPYNEQFF
TRBD2 | TRBJ2-4 | TRBV3-1 | NA | TGTGCCAGCAACCGGAATAAGCGGGGGGACATTCAGTACTTC | CASNRNKRGDIQYF
TRBD1 | TRBJ1-2 | TRBV2 | NA | TGTGCCGGCAGTGTCGTAGGACAGGGCGGCTATGGCTACACCTTC | CAGSVVGQGGYGYTF
NA | TRBJ1-1 | TRBV6-6 | NA | TGTGCCGCGAACTTTGGGGAGAACACTGAAGCTTTCTTT | CAANFGENTEAFF
TRBD2 | TRBJ2-3 | TRBV9 | few | TGTGCCAGCAGCGTCATAGCGGGGGGGATTGATACGCAGTATTTT | CASSVIAGGIDTQYF
TRBD2 | TRBJ2-3 | TRBV3-1 | few | TGTGCCAGCAGCCAAACACCGGGACTAGCGGGTGAACAGTATTTT | CASSQTPGLAGEQYF
TRBD2 | TRBJ2-1 | TRBV9 | few | TGTGCCAGCAGCGTTCGGACTAGCGGACTCTACAATGAGCAGTTCTTC | CASSVRTSGLYNEQFF
NA | TRBJ2-1 | TRBV7-2 | few | TGTGCCAGCAGCTTAGAGGGGCGGAGCCTAGGTGAGCAGTTCTTC | CASSLEGRSLGEQFF
NA | TRBJ2-7 | TRBV27 | NA | TGTGCCAGCAGTTTATCGGCTAGCCGCGTCTACGAGCAGTACTTC | CASSLSASRVYEQYF
NA | TRBJ2-1 | TRBV6-2/TRBV6-3 | NA | TGTGCCAGCAGTTCGGGCAGTTCTATGTTTCAAGTCTCCTACAATGAGCAGTTCTTC | CASSSGSSMFQVSYNEQFF
TRBD1 | TRBJ2-7 | TRBV18 | NA | TGTGCCAGCTCACCACGCGACAGGGTCTTCGAGCAGTACTTC | CASSPRDRVFEQYF
NA | TRBJ2-1 | TRBV9 | NA | TGTGCCAGCGGACCCCTGGATGAGCAGTTCTTC | CASGPLDEQFF
NA | TRBJ2-5 | TRBV20-1 | many | TGCAGTGCTAATGGACTAAGCGCAGACCAAGAGACCCAGTACTTC | CSANGLSADQETQYF
NA | TRBJ2-3 | TRBV12-3/TRBV12-4 | NA | TGTGCCAGCAGAATCCACCCAGATACGCAGTATTTT | CASRIHPDTQYF
NA | TRBJ2-3 | TRBV7-6 | few | TGTGCCAGCAGCTTAGCTAATGCGGGACGCACAGATACGCAGTATTTT | CASSLANAGRTDTQYF
NA | TRBJ2-1 | TRBV6-5 | NA | TGTACCAGCAGTTCGTCGCGGTTCGCCTCCTACAATGAGCAGTTCTTC | CTSSSSRFASYNEQFF
NA | TRBJ2-5 | TRBV7-2 | many | TGTGCCAGCAGCTTACGCAGCGGCCAGCAAGAGACCCAGTACTTC | CASSLRSGQQETQYF
NA | TRBJ2-3 | TRBV5-1 | once | TGCGCCAGCAGCTTCCAGGGCCTCGAAACTAGCACAGATACGCAGTATTTT | CASSFQGLETSTDTQYF
TRBD2 | TRBJ2-5 | TRBV20-1 | few | TGCAGTGCCATCGGACTAGGCGAAGAGACCCAGTACTTC | CSAIGLGEETQYF
TRBD1 | TRBJ1-1 | TRBV5-1 | few | TGCGCCAGCAGCTTGGGGGACAGGGGGACTGAAGCTTTCTTT | CASSLGDRGTEAFF
TRBD2 | TRBJ2-1 | TRBV7-2 | once | TGTGCCAGCAGCTACCGACGACTAGCGGGAGGCAATGAGCAGTTCTTC | CASSYRRLAGGNEQFF
NA | TRBJ2-2 | TRBV20-1 | NA | TGCAGTGCTAGTGCCGGGGCGGCGAACACCGGGGAGCTGTTTTTT | CSASAGAANTGELFF
NA | TRBJ1-6 | TRBV5-1 | NA | TGCGCCAGCAGCTTTGAAGGGCTGGGAGTAGTCGGTAATTCACCCCTCCACTTT | CASSFEGLGVVGNSPLHF
NA | TRBJ1-6 | TRBV10-3 | NA | TGTGCCATCAGTACAGACCGGGAGTCCCTTTCACCCCTCCACTTT | CAISTDRESLSPLHF
NA | TRBJ1-2 | TRBV3-1 | few | TGTGCCAGCAGCCAAGGCGGCTCGGGGCTTAACTATGGCTACACCTTC | CASSQGGSGLNYGYTF
NA | TRBJ2-1 | TRBV11-2 | many | TGTGCCAGCAGTTTAGTGGGATACAATGAGCAGTTCTTC | CASSLVGYNEQFF
NA | TRBJ2-3 | TRBV29-1 | NA | TGCAGCGTTCTCACGGCCGAAGATACGCAGTATTTT | CSVLTAEDTQYF
NA | TRBJ1-6 | TRBV12-3/TRBV12-4 | few | TGTGCCAGCAGTCCCCAGGCGTATAATTCACCCCTCCACTTT | CASSPQAYNSPLHF
TRBD1 | TRBJ2-1 | TRBV7-8 | few | TGTGCCAGCAGCTTAGAGACAGGGAATCGTAACAATGAGCAGTTCTTC | CASSLETGNRNNEQFF
TRBD1 | TRBJ2-1 | TRBV10-3 | NA | TGTGCCATCAGCCCGGGACAGGGAGGCTATGAGCAGTTCTTC | CAISPGQGGYEQFF
TRBD1 | TRBJ1-6 | TRBV12-3/TRBV12-4 | NA | TGTGCCAGCAGGACAGGGGGAAATAATTCACCCCTCCACTTT | CASRTGGNNSPLHF
TRBD2 | TRBJ2-1 | TRBV4-1 | NA | TGCGCCAGCACCCTAGCGGGGGGAACCTACAATGAGCAGTTCTTC | CASTLAGGTYNEQFF
NA | TRBJ1-1 | TRBV6-6 | NA | TGTGCCAGCAGCAATCGGATGATTAGCACTGAAGCTTTCTTT | CASSNRMISTEAFF
NA | TRBJ1-1 | TRBV29-1 | NA | TGCAGCGTTGGCTCCGGGACTGTGGGCACTGAAGCTTTCTTT | CSVGSGTVGTEAFF
NA | TRBJ2-7 | TRBV4-2 | NA | TGTGCCAGCAGCCAAGATTATGACACCAGCTACGAGCAGTACTTC | CASSQDYDTSYEQYF
NA | TRBJ1-2 | TRBV27 | once | TGTGCCAGCAGTTTCCAGGGAGGGGGCTATGGCTACACCTTC | CASSFQGGGYGYTF
NA | TRBJ2-1 | TRBV4-1 | few | TGCGCCAGCAGCCTGGAGGCACGGGGACGCCAGTTCTTC | CASSLEARGRQFF
TRBD2 | TRBJ2-5 | TRBV2 | NA | TGTGCCAGCGCTCTAGCGGGAGGGACGTACTTC | CASALAGGTYF
TRBD1 | TRBJ2-4 | TRBV5-6 | NA | TGTGCCAGCAGCTCAGGGGGCTGGGGCAAAAACATTCAGTACTTC | CASSSGGWGKNIQYF
TRBD1 | TRBJ2-7 | TRBV7-2 | many | TGTGCCAGCAGCTTAGTGTCTGACAGGGGCTACGAGCAGTACTTC | CASSLVSDRGYEQYF
TRBD2 | TRBJ2-1 | TRBV2 | few | TGTGCCAGCAGTGAAACGACTAGCGGGGGATACAATGAGCAGTTCTTC | CASSETTSGGYNEQFF
NA | TRBJ1-1 | TRBV6-1 | NA | TGTGCCAGCAGTGAAGACCAGGGGTTTCCTGAAGCTTTCTTT | CASSEDQGFPEAFF
NA | TRBJ2-1 | TRBV20-1 | NA | TGCAGTGCGGAAAGGGCTAGCGGAGGGGGGGTTGAGCAGTTCTTC | CSAERASGGGVEQFF
TRBD1 | TRBJ1-2 | TRBV10-3 | few | TGTGCCATCAGTGAGCGTTGGGGACAGGACTATGGCTACACCTTC | CAISERWGQDYGYTF